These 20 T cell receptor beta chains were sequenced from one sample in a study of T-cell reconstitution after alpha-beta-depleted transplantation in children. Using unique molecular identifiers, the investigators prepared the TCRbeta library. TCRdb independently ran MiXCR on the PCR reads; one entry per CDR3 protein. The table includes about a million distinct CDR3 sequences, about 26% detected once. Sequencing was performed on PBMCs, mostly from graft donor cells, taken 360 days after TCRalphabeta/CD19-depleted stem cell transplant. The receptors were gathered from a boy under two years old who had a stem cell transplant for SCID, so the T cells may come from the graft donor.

The CDR3 region has the DNA TGTGCCAGCAGTGCGGGGCGGGCCTCTGGGGCCAACGTCCTGACTTTC. Its translation is CASSAGRASGANVLTF. The rearrangement links TRBV2 to TRBJ2-6; D might be TRBD1 or TRBD2, each matching 5 bases. The CDR3 is 16 amino acids. V was shortened by 4 bases and J by 0 bases, with 10 bases between the two germline ends. CDR1 is SNHLY, CDR2 FYNNEI, per germline.

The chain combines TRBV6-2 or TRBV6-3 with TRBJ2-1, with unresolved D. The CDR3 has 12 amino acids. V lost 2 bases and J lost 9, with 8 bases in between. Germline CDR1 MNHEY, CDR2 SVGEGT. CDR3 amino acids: CASSYVGPEQFF. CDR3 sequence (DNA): TGTGCCAGCAGTTACGTTGGTCCTGAGCAGTTCTTC.

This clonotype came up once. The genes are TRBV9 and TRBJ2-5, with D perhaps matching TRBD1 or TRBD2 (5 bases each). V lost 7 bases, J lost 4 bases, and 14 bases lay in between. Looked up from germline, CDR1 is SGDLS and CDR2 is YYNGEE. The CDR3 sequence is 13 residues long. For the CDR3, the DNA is TGTGCCAGCGCCATTTCTGGGGGAGAGACCCAGTACTTC. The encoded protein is CASAISGGETQYF.

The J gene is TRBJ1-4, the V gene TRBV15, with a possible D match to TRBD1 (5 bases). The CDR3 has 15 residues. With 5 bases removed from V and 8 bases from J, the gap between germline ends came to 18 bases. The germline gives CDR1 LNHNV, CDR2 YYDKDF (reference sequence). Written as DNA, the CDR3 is TGTGCCACCAGCCGAGCAGGGTACGGTGGGGAAAAACTGTTTTTT. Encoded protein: CATSRAGYGGEKLFF. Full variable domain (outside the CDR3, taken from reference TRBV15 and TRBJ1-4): DAMVIQNPRYQVTQFGKPVTLSCSQTLNHNVMYWYQQKSSQAPKLLFHYYDKDFNNEADTPDNFQSRRPNTSFCFLDIRSPGLGDTAMYLCATSRAGYGGEKLFFGSGTQLSVL.

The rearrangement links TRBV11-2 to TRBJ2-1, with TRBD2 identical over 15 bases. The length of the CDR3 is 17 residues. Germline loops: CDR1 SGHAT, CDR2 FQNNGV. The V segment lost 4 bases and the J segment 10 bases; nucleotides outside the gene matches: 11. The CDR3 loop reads CASSSVGTSGGIREQFF. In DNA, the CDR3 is TGTGCCAGCAGCTCAGTCGGGACTAGCGGGGGGATTCGGGAGCAGTTCTTC. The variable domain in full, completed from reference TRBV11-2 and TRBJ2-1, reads EAGVAQSPRYKIIEKRQSVAFWCNPISGHATLYWYQQILGQGPKLLIQFQNNGVVDDSQLPKDRFSAERLKGVDSTLKIQPAKLEDSAVYLCASSSVGTSGGIREQFFGPGTRLTVL.

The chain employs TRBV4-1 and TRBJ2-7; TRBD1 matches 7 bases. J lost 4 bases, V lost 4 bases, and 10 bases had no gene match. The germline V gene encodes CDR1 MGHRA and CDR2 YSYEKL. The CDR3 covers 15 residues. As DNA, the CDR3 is TGCGCCAGCAGCCCCACAGGGGACCCTACTTACGAGCAGTACTTC. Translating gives CASSPTGDPTYEQYF.

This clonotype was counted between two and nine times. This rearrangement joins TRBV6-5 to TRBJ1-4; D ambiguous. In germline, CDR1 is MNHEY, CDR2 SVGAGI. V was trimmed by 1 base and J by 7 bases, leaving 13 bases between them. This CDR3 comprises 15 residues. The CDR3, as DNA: TGTGCCAGCAGTTACTGGTCCAGGCGGCGTGAAAAACTGTTTTTT. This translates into CASSYWSRRREKLFF.

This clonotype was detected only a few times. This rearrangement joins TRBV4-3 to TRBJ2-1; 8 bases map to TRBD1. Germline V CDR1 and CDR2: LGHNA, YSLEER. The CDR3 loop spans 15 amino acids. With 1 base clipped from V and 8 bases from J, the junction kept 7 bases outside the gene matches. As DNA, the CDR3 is TGCGCCAGCAGCCAAGTCCAGGGGGCGATTGATGAGCAGTTCTTC. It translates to CASSQVQGAIDEQFF.

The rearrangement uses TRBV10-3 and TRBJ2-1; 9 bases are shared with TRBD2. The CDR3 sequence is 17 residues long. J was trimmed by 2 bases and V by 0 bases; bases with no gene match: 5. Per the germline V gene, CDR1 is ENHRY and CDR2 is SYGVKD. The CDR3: CAISESPQRGAYNEQFF. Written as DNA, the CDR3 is TGTGCCATCAGTGAGTCACCCCAGCGGGGGGCCTACAATGAGCAGTTCTTC.

DNA for the CDR3: TGCGCCAGCAGCCAAGCCCGACAGAACACCGGGGAGCTGTTTTTT. This encodes CASSQARQNTGELFF. V is TRBV4-1 and J is TRBJ2-2, with no clear D. CDR3 length: 15 amino acids. Trimming removed 1 base at V and 1 base at J, with 7 bases between. Germline CDR1 MGHRA, CDR2 YSYEKL.

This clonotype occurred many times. The CDR3 here is CASSQGGVMSESPVGTEAFF. The DNA of the CDR3 is TGCGCCAGCAGCCAAGGCGGCGTTATGAGTGAGTCCCCGGTCGGCACTGAAGCTTTCTTT. The chain uses TRBV4-3 and TRBJ1-1; D not resolved. The CDR3 spans 20 residues. Germline V gene data show CDR1 as LGHNA and CDR2 as YSLEER. Trimming took 1 base from V and 4 from J, leaving 28 bases between them.

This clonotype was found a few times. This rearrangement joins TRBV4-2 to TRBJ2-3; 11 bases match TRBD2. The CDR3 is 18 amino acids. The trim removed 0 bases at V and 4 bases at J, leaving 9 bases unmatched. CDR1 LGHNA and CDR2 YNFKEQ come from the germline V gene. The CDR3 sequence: CASSQDPTSGGGSDTQYF. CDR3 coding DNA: TGTGCCAGCAGCCAAGACCCCACTAGCGGGGGAGGGTCAGATACGCAGTATTTT.

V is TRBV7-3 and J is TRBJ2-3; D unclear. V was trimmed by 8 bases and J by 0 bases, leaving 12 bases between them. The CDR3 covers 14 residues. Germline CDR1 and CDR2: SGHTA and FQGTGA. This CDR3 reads CASSYLASTDTQYF. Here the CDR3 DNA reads TGTGCCAGCTCCTACCTTGCTAGCACAGATACGCAGTATTTT.

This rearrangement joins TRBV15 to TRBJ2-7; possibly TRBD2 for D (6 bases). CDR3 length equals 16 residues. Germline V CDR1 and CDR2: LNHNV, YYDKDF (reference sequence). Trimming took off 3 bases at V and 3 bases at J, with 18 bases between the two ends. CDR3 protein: CATSSTPGLSIYEQYF. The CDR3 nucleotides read TGTGCCACCAGCAGCACCCCGGGACTGTCGATCTACGAGCAGTACTTC.

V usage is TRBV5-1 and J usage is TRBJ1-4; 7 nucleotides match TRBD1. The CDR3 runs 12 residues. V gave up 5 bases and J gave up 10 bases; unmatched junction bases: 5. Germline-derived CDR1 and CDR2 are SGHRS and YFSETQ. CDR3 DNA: TGCGCCAGCAGTTCTGACAGGGTAAAACTGTTTTTT. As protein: CASSSDRVKLFF.

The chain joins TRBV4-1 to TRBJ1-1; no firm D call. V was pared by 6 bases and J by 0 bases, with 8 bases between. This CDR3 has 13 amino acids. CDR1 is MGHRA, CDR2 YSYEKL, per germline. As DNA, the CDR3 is TGCGCCAGCAGGAGACTGCTGAACACTGAAGCTTTCTTT. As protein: CASRRLLNTEAFF.

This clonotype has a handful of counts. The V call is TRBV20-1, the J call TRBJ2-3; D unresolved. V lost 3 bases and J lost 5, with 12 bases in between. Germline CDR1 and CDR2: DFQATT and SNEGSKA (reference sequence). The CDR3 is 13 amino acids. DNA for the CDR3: TGCAGTGCTAGGTACTCCTGGGGAGATACGCAGTATTTT. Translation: CSARYSWGDTQYF.

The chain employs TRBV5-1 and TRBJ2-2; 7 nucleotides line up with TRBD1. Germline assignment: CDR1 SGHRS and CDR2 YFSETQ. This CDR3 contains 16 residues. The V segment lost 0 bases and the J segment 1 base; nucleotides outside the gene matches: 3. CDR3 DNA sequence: TGCGCCAGCAGCTTGGCGTGGACAGGGAACACCGGGGAGCTGTTTTTT. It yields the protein CASSLAWTGNTGELFF.

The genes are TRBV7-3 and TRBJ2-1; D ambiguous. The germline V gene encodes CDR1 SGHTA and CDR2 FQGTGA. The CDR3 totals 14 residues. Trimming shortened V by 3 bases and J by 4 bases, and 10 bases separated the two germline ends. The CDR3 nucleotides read TGTGCCAGCAGCTTGCAGGACCCATACAATGAGCAGTTCTTC. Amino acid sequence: CASSLQDPYNEQFF.

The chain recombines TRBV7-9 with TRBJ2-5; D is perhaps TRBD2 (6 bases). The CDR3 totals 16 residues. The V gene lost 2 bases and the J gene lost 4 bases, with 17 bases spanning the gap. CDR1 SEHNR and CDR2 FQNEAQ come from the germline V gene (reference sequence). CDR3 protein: CASSLRSIGTRETQYF. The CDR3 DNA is TGTGCCAGCAGCTTACGGTCTATCGGGACTCGAGAGACCCAGTACTTC.